The present TCR beta chain was sequenced within a study of T-cell reconstitution after alpha-beta-depleted transplantation in children. Trimming stripped 2 bases from V and 5 bases from J, with 13 bases between. There are 14 residues in the CDR3. Germline-derived CDR1 and CDR2 are MNHEY and SVGAGI. The authors prepared the TCRbeta library with unique molecular identifiers. TCRdb called the PCR reads again in MiXCR, with one record for every CDR3 protein. The sample includes some 530,000 distinct CDR3 sequences, approximately 13% of them seen just once. The chain employs TRBV6-5 and TRBJ2-7; possibly TRBD1 for D (5 bases). The starting material was PBMCs from the stem cell graft donor, obtained from the stem cell graft. This receptor was identified in a human donor who donated a stem cell graft to a child with combined immunodeficiency. CDR3 residues: CASSYEARAHEQYF. CDR3 in DNA: TGTGCCAGCAGTTACGAGGCCAGGGCCCACGAGCAGTACTTC.